The clone carrying this T cell receptor beta chain was counted a single time. Sequencing used immunoSEQ multiplex PCR; TCRdb keeps in-frame clones, though not all of them. This sample has a few hundred thousand clones; about 80% occur once, and the top ten carry more than 0.95%. This specimen comes from a study of blood T cell repertoires in COVID-19. Study overall: The analysed material was cDNA or gDNA that came from T cells, B-cell-depleted T cells, or PBMCs.

Germline trimming cut 4 bases from V and 5 bases from J; bases unmatched to any gene: 10. The CDR3 length is 17 residues. Germline-derived CDR1 and CDR2 are LGHDT and YNNKEL (reference sequence). This sequence originates from a human donor with acute or convalescent COVID-19. The donor label of this sample is uncertain. Sequencing was done on a sample of peripheral blood. The chain couples TRBV3-1 (or the pseudogene TRBV3-2) to TRBJ2-5; 13 nucleotides line up with TRBD2. The CDR3 DNA is TGTGCCAGCAGCCCAGGACTAGCGGGAGTCCGCCGGGAGACCCAGTACTTC. It specifies CASSPGLAGVRRETQYF.